A selection of T cell receptor beta chains follows, all from one sample in a study of technical replicates of blood from a few donors. The data were produced by immunoSEQ multiplex PCR, yet TCRdb's version contains in-frame clones alone and is incomplete. Here the sample spans about 99,000 clones, about 95% being singletons. The sequenced material came from T cells isolated from PBMCs. The origin of the receptors is a human donor in good health. Both conserved end residues are part of each CDR3. D genes are given only for firm matches. Clone sizes are given selectively: once, few, many, or a class where the clone is expanded.

>TRBJ2-3|TRBV6-4|TRBD2|15|NA
CASSDSPGTRDTQYF
TGTGCCAGCAGTGACAGCCCGGGGACTAGGGATACGCAGTATTTT
>TRBJ1-6|TRBV11-3|NA|16|NA
CASSSGGDRQNSPLHF
TGTGCCAGCAGCTCAGGAGGTGACAGGCAGAATTCACCCCTCCACTTT
>TRBJ2-1|TRBV11-2|TRBD2|15|NA
CASSLGSGINNEQFF
TGTGCCAGCAGCTTAGGTAGCGGGATTAACAATGAGCAGTTCTTC
>TRBJ2-1|TRBV6-6|NA|15|NA
CASSYREHTHNEQFF
TGTGCCAGCAGTTACCGGGAGCACACACACAATGAGCAGTTCTTC
>TRBJ1-1|TRBV6-5|NA|12|NA
CASSYRRGEAFF
TGTGCCAGCAGTTATCGCCGCGGTGAAGCTTTCTTT
>TRBJ2-7|TRBV7-6|TRBD2|16|NA
CASSSLPSGTPGEQYF
TGTGCCAGCAGCTCCCTGCCTAGCGGGACCCCTGGGGAGCAGTACTTC
>TRBJ2-1|TRBV27|TRBD2|18|NA
CASSSLSSSSGRSNEQFF
TGTGCCAGCAGTTCGCTTTCCTCGTCTAGCGGGAGAAGCAATGAGCAGTTCTTC
>TRBJ2-7|TRBV15|TRBD1|16|NA
CATKGLGGDRAHEQYF
TGTGCCACCAAAGGCCTTGGGGGGGACAGGGCCCACGAGCAGTACTTC
>TRBJ1-1|TRBV29-1|TRBD1|13|NA
CSVPTGGNTEAFF
TGCAGCGTCCCCACAGGGGGCAACACTGAAGCTTTCTTT
>TRBJ1-4|TRBV2|TRBD1|17|once
CASSEVGTGATNEKLFF
TGTGCCAGCAGTGAAGTAGGGACAGGTGCAACTAATGAAAAACTGTTTTTT
>TRBJ2-1|TRBV7-2|NA|15|NA
CASSLGRGSYNEQFF
TGTGCCAGCAGCTTAGGCAGGGGCTCCTACAATGAGCAGTTCTTC
>TRBJ2-7|TRBV28|TRBD2|16|NA
CASSLFGTTISYEQYF
TGTGCCAGCAGTTTATTCGGGACTACGATCTCCTACGAGCAGTACTTC
>TRBJ1-5|TRBV5-1|NA|15|NA
CASSFSAGENQPQHF
TGCGCCAGCAGCTTTTCGGCAGGGGAGAATCAGCCCCAGCATTTT
>TRBJ2-1|TRBV5-1|TRBD2|17|NA
CASSLEEGLAAVNEQFF
TGCGCCAGCAGCTTGGAGGAAGGACTAGCGGCGGTCAATGAGCAGTTCTTC
>TRBJ2-7|TRBV29-1|TRBD2|15|NA
CSVELAGGRPYEQYF
TGCAGCGTTGAGCTAGCGGGAGGCCGACCCTACGAGCAGTACTTC
>TRBJ2-3|TRBV5-4|TRBD2|16|NA
CASSFAGGGVTDTQYF
TGTGCCAGCAGCTTCGCCGGCGGGGGGGTCACAGATACGCAGTATTTT
>TRBJ2-3|TRBV4-1|NA|17|NA
CASSQDSSSPPPDTQYF
TGCGCCAGCAGCCAAGATTCGAGCTCCCCGCCCCCAGATACGCAGTATTTT
>TRBJ1-2|TRBV11-2|TRBD1|15|NA
CASSLAGTGNYGYTF
TGTGCCAGCAGCTTAGCCGGGACAGGAAACTATGGCTACACCTTC
>TRBJ1-5|TRBV15|NA|14|NA
CATSRETPIGPQHF
TGTGCCACCAGCAGAGAGACACCCATAGGGCCCCAGCATTTT
>TRBJ2-5|TRBV5-4|NA|13|NA
CASSLVGEETQYF
TGTGCCAGCAGCTTGGTCGGGGAAGAGACCCAGTACTTC
>TRBJ1-1|TRBV13|TRBD1|13|NA
CASSSRQGVVAFF
TGTGCCAGCAGTTCTAGACAGGGGGTGGTAGCTTTCTTT
>TRBJ2-3|TRBV9|TRBD2|16|NA
CASSPPSGGGTDTQYF
TGTGCCAGCAGCCCGCCTTCGGGGGGGGGCACAGATACGCAGTATTTT
>TRBJ1-1|TRBV10-2|NA|11|NA
CASSEGPLAFF
TGCGCCAGCAGTGAGGGGCCGTTAGCTTTCTTT
>TRBJ2-7|TRBV5-1|TRBD2|15|NA
CASSLLAGPAYEQYF
TGCGCCAGCAGCCTTCTAGCGGGCCCGGCCTACGAGCAGTACTTC
>TRBJ2-3|TRBV9|NA|16|NA
CASSPRSGTSTDTQYF
TGTGCCAGCAGCCCTCGTTCGGGTACCAGCACAGATACGCAGTATTTT
>TRBJ2-2|TRBV2|NA|14|NA
CASLAQLGTGELFF
TGTGCCAGCCTAGCTCAACTCGGCACCGGGGAGCTGTTTTTT
>TRBJ1-2|TRBV4-1|NA|15|NA
CASSQVGISADGYTF
TGCGCCAGCAGCCAAGTCGGGATCTCGGCGGATGGCTACACCTTC
>TRBJ1-6|TRBV18|NA|13|NA
CASSPRDISPLHF
TGTGCCAGCTCACCTCGGGACATTTCACCCCTCCACTTT
>TRBJ2-7|TRBV5-1|TRBD1|15|NA
CASSPLGQGAAEQYF
TGCGCCAGCAGCCCTCTAGGACAGGGGGCTGCCGAGCAGTACTTC
>TRBJ1-6|TRBV30|NA|14|NA
CAWSRPGQWAPLHF
TGTGCCTGGAGTCGACCGGGACAATGGGCACCCCTCCACTTT
>TRBJ2-1|TRBV12-5|TRBD2|15|NA
CASGPGTNTYNEQFF
TGTGCTAGTGGGCCCGGGACTAACACCTACAATGAGCAGTTCTTC
>TRBJ2-7|TRBV13|NA|12|NA
CASSFLSYEQYF
TGTGCCAGCAGCTTCCTGTCCTACGAGCAGTACTTC